The source of this T cell receptor (beta chain) is a study of glioma-infiltrating T cells after dendritic cell vaccination. Here immunoSEQ multiplex PCR was the method, and the copy in TCRdb shows in-frame clones only, minus some. Among under 75,000 clones listed, about 84% were seen once. Noted time point: after dendritic cell vaccination, including at tumor progression/relapse. Selection required adequate fresh-frozen tumor tissue plus more than two years' survival data. Per the germline V gene, CDR1 is GTSNPN and CDR2 is SVGIG (reference sequence). CDR3 size: 15 residues. The V end lost 0 bases, the J end lost 7 bases, and 16 bases lay between the germline ends.

The chain links TRBV30 to TRBJ2-1, with a tentative D call TRBD1 (6 bases). This TCR was recovered from a human donor with glioblastoma. Here the sequenced sample was blood, taken after dendritic cell vaccination. The CDR3 DNA reads TGTGCCTGGAGTGTACATGGCCAGAGGGGGAATGAGCAGTTCTTC. This codes for CAWSVHGQRGNEQFF.